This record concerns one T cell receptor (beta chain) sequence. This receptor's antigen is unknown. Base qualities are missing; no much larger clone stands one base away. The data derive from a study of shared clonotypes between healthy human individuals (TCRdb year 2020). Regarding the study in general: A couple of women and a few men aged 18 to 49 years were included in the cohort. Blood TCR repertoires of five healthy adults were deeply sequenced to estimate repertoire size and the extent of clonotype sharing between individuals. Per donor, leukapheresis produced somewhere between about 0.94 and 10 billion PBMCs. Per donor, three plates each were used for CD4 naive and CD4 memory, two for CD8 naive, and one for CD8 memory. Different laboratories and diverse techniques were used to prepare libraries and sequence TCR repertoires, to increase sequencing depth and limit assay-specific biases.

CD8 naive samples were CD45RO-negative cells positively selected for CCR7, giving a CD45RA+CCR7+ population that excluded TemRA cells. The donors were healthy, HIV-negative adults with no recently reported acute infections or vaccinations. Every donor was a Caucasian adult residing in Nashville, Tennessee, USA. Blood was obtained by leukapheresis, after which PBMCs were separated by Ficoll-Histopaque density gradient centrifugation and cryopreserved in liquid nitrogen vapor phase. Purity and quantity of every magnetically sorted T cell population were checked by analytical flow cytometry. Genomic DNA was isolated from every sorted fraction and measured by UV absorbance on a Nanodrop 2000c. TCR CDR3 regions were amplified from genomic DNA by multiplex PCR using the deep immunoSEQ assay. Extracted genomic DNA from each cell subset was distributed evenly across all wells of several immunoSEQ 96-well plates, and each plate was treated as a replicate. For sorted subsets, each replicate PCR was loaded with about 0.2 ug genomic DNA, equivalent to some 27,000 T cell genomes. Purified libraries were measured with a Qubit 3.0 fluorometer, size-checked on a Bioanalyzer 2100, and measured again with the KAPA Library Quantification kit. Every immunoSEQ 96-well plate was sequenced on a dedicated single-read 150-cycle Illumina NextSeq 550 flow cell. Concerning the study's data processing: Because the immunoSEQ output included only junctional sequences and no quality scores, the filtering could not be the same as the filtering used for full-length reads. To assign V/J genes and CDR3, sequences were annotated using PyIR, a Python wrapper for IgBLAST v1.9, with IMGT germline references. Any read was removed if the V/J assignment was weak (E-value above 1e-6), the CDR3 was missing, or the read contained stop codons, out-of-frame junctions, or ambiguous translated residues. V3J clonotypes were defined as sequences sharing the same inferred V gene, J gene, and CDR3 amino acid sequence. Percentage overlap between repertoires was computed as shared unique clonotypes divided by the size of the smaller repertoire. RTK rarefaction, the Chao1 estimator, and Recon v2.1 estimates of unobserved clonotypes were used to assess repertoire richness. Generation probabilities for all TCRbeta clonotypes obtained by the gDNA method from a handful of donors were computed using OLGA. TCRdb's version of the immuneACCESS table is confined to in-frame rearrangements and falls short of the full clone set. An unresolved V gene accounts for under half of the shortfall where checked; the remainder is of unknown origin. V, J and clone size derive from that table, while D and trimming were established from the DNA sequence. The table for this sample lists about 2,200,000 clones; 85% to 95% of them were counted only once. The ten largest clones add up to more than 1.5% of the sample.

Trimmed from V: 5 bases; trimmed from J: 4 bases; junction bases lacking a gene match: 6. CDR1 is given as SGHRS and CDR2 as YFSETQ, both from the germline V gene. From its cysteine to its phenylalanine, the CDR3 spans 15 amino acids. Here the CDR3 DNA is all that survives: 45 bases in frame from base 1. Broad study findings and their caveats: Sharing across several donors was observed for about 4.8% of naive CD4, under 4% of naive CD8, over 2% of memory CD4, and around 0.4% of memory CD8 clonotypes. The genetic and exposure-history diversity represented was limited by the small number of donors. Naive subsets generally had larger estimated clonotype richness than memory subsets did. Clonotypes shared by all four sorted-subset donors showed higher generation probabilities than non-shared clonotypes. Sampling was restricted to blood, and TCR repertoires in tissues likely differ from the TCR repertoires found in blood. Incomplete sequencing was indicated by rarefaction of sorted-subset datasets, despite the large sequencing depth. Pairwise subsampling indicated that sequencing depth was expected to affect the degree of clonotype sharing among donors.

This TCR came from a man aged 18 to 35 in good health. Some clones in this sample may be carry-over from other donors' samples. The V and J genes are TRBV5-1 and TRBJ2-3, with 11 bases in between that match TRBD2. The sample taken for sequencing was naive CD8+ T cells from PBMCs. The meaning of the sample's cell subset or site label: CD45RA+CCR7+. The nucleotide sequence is TGCGCCAGCAGACTTAGCGGGAGGGTTCCAGATACGCAGTATTTT. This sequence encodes CASRLSGRVPDTQYF.